These 27 T cell receptor beta chains originate from one sample sequenced in a study of OX40 agonist ivuxolimab in advanced cancers. Using immunoSEQ multiplex PCR, the repertoire was profiled, and TCRdb retains in-frame clones only, with some absent. The sample contains more than 45,000 clones, 77% of which appear only once. Here the sequenced sample was CD4+ or CD8+ T cells sorted from blood, taken in a trial of the OX40 agonist ivuxolimab. Receptors originate from an adult with an advanced solid tumor such as melanoma, head and neck, liver or kidney cancer.

V usage is TRBV9 and J usage is TRBJ1-2; 9 nucleotides align to TRBD1. The CDR3 runs to 14 residues. After removal of 2 bases from V and 5 bases from J, the junction contained 4 bases not matched to a gene. Germline assignment: CDR1 SGDLS and CDR2 YYNGEE. CDR3 bases: TGTGCCAGCAGCGTTGACAGGGGGGGATATGGCTACACCTTC. This gives the protein CASSVDRGGYGYTF.

The V call is TRBV9, the J call TRBJ2-5, with unresolved D. The V end was cut by 0 bases, the J end by 1 base, with 10 bases between. The CDR3 is 15 residues long. Germline V CDR1 and CDR2: SGDLS, YYNGEE. The CDR3 spells CASSVAPVFQETQYF. The CDR3 nucleotides read TGTGCCAGCAGCGTAGCTCCAGTATTCCAAGAGACCCAGTACTTC.

The CDR3 protein is CASSGGRQDRGGTDTQYF. CDR3 nucleotides: TGTGCCAGCAGTGGCGGACGACAGGACAGGGGCGGCACAGATACGCAGTATTTT. This chain uses TRBV6-1 with TRBJ2-3; TRBD1 agrees at 9 bases. CDR1 MNHNS and CDR2 SASEGT come from the germline V gene. V lost 4 bases and J lost 1; bases outside the gene matches: 12. The CDR3 runs to 18 residues.

This clone was picked up one time. This rearrangement joins TRBV6-1 to TRBJ2-4; no definite D call. Germline values: CDR1 MNHNS, CDR2 SASEGT. The CDR3 sequence is 13 residues long. The germline V and J ends were trimmed by 6 bases and 11 bases, with 17 bases remaining between them. This CDR3 reads CASRDWTVRLQYF. For the CDR3, the DNA is TGTGCCAGCAGGGATTGGACGGTGCGACTTCAGTACTTC.

This clone has a single count. The CDR3 nucleotides are TGTGCCAGCAGCTTGGGGTCAGCGGGAGACCGGGAGCAGTACTTC. It specifies CASSLGSAGDREQYF. The rearrangement joins TRBV5-4 to TRBJ2-7; TRBD2 matches 8 bases. The V and J ends lost 0 bases and 7 bases, in that order; junction bases with no gene match: 9. This CDR3 comprises 15 residues. Germline V lookup: CDR1 SGHNT, CDR2 YYREEE (reference sequence).

This clone occurred once. The V and J genes are TRBV19 and TRBJ2-1; D might be TRBD1 (6 bases). With 6 bases removed from V and 7 bases from J, the gap between germline ends came to 19 bases. The CDR3 loop spans 15 amino acids. Germline V gene sequence: CDR1 LNHDA, CDR2 SQIVND (reference sequence). The CDR3 DNA reads as TGTGCCAGTAGACCGGACAGCTATTCTCCAAATGAGCAGTTCTTC. It is translated as CASRPDSYSPNEQFF.

The rearrangement joins TRBV7-8 to TRBJ2-5, with 13 bases matching TRBD2. V shed 4 bases, J shed 5 bases, and the junction held 10 bases outside the gene matches. The germline V gene has CDR1 SGHVS and CDR2 FQNEAQ. The CDR3 is 17 amino acids. The CDR3: CASSSYRLAGGRETQYF. The DNA of the CDR3 is TGTGCCAGCAGCTCCTACCGACTAGCGGGAGGAAGGGAGACCCAGTACTTC.

Relative to its sample, this clone is medium-sized (0.01 to 0.1%). This sequence joins TRBV29-1 and TRBJ1-1, with a tentative D call TRBD1 (6 bases). Trimming removed 6 bases at V and 3 bases at J, with 14 bases between. This CDR3 contains 13 residues. The germline V gene encodes CDR1 SQVTM and CDR2 ANQGSEA. CDR3 residues: CSVTQGTDTEAFF. CDR3 nucleotides: TGCAGCGTGACACAGGGAACGGACACTGAAGCTTTCTTT.

The V and J genes are TRBV30 and TRBJ2-5; maybe TRBD2 (5 bases). V was trimmed by 7 bases and J by 2 bases, leaving 11 bases between them. The CDR3 runs to 12 residues. The germline V gene has CDR1 GTSNPN and CDR2 SVGIG (reference sequence). The CDR3 loop is CAFTPGQETQYF. As DNA, the CDR3 is TGTGCCTTTACCCCGGGGCAAGAGACCCAGTACTTC.

The rearrangement uses TRBV6-1 and TRBJ1-3; D is undetermined. Germline CDR1 and CDR2: MNHNS and SASEGT. Trimming left V 4 bases short and J 1 base short, with 11 bases between. The CDR3 is made up of 15 amino acids. DNA of the CDR3: TGTGCCAGCAGTGTCCAATCGGGGTCTGGAAACACCATATATTTT. It yields the protein CASSVQSGSGNTIYF.

The J gene is TRBJ2-3, the V gene TRBV18; D not certain. Trimming took off 4 bases at V and 4 bases at J, with 6 bases between the two ends. CDR3 size: 12 residues. The germline gives CDR1 KGHSH, CDR2 LQKENI. The CDR3 region is CASSQEADTQYF. The CDR3, as DNA: TGTGCCAGCTCACAAGAGGCAGATACGCAGTATTTT.

Only a few counts were recorded for this clone. The chain combines TRBV11-3 with TRBJ1-2; D is undetermined. Trimming pared 0 bases from V and 8 bases from J, leaving 16 bases between. This CDR3 is 15 amino acids long. Germline lookup yields CDR1 SGHNT and CDR2 YENEEA. In nucleotides, the CDR3 is TGTGCCAGCAGCTTAGAGGGAAGCGCAATTGGGGGCTACACCTTC. It translates to CASSLEGSAIGGYTF.

This rearrangement joins TRBV9 to TRBJ2-3, with unresolved D. From germline, CDR1 is SGDLS and CDR2 YYNGEE. The CDR3 has 15 residues. Trimming shortened V by 0 bases and J by 2 bases, and 10 bases separated the two germline ends. The chain's CDR3 is CASSVARRITDTQYF. CDR3 bases: TGTGCCAGCAGCGTAGCTAGAAGGATCACAGATACGCAGTATTTT.

V gene TRBV18 combines with J gene TRBJ1-1; D not resolved. CDR3 size: 18 residues. The V gene's germline CDR1 is KGHSH and CDR2 LQKENI. V was clipped by 2 bases and J by 0 bases, with 19 bases between them. CDR3 sequence reads: CASSPSGPWGSLNTEAFF. Written as DNA, the CDR3 is TGTGCCAGCTCACCATCCGGTCCATGGGGAAGCTTGAACACTGAAGCTTTCTTT.

This clone came up a few times. The chain uses TRBV20-1 and TRBJ1-5; 7 nucleotides match TRBD1. The CDR3 contains 10 residues. CDR1 and CDR2 (germline): DFQATT, SNEGSKA (reference sequence). V lost 6 bases to trimming and J lost 16 bases; unmatched junction nucleotides: 9. The CDR3 bases are TGCAGTGCCGGGGCCCAGGGGGTACATTTT. This sequence encodes CSAGAQGVHF.

This chain joins TRBV2 and TRBJ2-3, with D hard to call. Trimming pared 10 bases from V and 4 bases from J, leaving 15 bases between. CDR3 size: 13 residues. Germline V CDR1 and CDR2: SNHLY, FYNNEI. CDR3 region: CATELDYADTQYF. The CDR3 DNA sequence: TGTGCCACCGAGCTAGATTACGCAGATACGCAGTATTTT.

This clone was recorded only once. V usage is TRBV7-8 and J usage is TRBJ2-1; D tentatively reads TRBD1 or TRBD2 (5 bases each). V shed 5 bases and J shed 12 bases, with 26 bases lying between them. The germline gives CDR1 SGHVS, CDR2 FQNEAQ. The CDR3 extends over 16 amino acids. CDR3 nucleotides: TGTGCCAGCAGCACCCCCTGGAGGACACAACAACACGGGCAGTTCTTC. It encodes CASSTPWRTQQHGQFF.

This clone was detected only once. The CDR3 DNA follows: TGTGCCAGCAGGAACCCGGGACTTACCACCGGGGAGCTGTTTTTT. It is translated as CASRNPGLTTGELFF. The chain uses TRBV11-2 and TRBJ2-2; tentatively, D is TRBD2 (6 bases). V lost 6 bases, J lost 4 bases, and 15 bases lay in between. Germline V gene sequence: CDR1 SGHAT, CDR2 FQNNGV. The CDR3 runs to 15 residues.

The chain carries TRBV5-1 and TRBJ1-2, with D unresolved. Trimming took off 4 bases at V and 2 bases at J, with 18 bases between the two ends. CDR3 length: 16 amino acids. Germline V lookup: CDR1 SGHRS, CDR2 YFSETQ. This chain's CDR3 is CASSPPGAEPNYGYTF. DNA of the CDR3: TGCGCCAGCAGCCCCCCCGGTGCAGAGCCAAACTATGGCTACACCTTC.

This chain links TRBV5-6 with TRBJ2-1; 9 bases agree with TRBD1. CDR3 size: 18 residues. Germline assignment: CDR1 SGHDT and CDR2 YYEEEE. Losses at the gene ends were 1 base for V and 7 bases for J; bases not matched to a gene: 15. CDR3 region: CASSLSGLGRDRANEQFF. Here the CDR3 DNA reads TGTGCCAGCAGCTTGAGCGGATTGGGTCGGGACAGGGCTAATGAGCAGTTCTTC. Supplemented by reference TRBV5-6 and TRBJ2-1, the full variable domain reads DAGVTQSPTHLIKTRGQQVTLRCSPKSGHDTVSWYQQALGQGPQFIFQYYEEEERQRGNFPDRFSGHQFPNYSSELNVNALLLGDSALYLCASSLSGLGRDRANEQFFGPGTRLTVL.

By proportion, this clone is medium-sized. The chain recombines TRBV27 with TRBJ1-1; D call uncertain. CDR3 size: 14 residues. Germline V lookup: CDR1 MNHEY, CDR2 SMNVEV (reference sequence). V shed 4 bases and J shed 11 bases, with 20 bases lying between them. The CDR3 DNA sequence: TGTGCCAGCAGTTACTCTGGCGGTCCCTCAAAGGCTTTCTTT. It translates to CASSYSGGPSKAFF.

This chain uses TRBV5-4 with TRBJ1-2; D is possibly TRBD1 (5 bases). V lost 4 bases, J lost 5 bases, and 21 bases lay in between. The length of the CDR3 is 16 residues. Looked up from germline, CDR1 is SGHNT and CDR2 is YYREEE (reference sequence). Here the CDR3 DNA reads TGTGCCAGCAGCAACATCTTGGACAAGGGGAGATATGGCTACACCTTC. It is translated as CASSNILDKGRYGYTF. Full variable domain (outside the CDR3, taken from reference TRBV5-4 and TRBJ1-2): ETGVTQSPTHLIKTRGQQVTLRCSSQSGHNTVSWYQQALGQGPQFIFQYYREEENGRGNFPPRFSGLQFPNYSSELNVNALELDDSALYLCASSNILDKGRYGYTFGSGTRLTVV.

V and J are TRBV5-1 and TRBJ2-3; D perhaps matches TRBD2 (6 bases). CDR3 length equals 15 residues. From germline, CDR1 is SGHRS and CDR2 YFSETQ. The germline V and J ends were trimmed by 0 bases and 0 bases, with 8 bases remaining between them. CDR3 amino acids: CASSLEGTSTDTQYF. Written as DNA, the CDR3 is TGCGCCAGCAGCTTGGAGGGGACTAGCACAGATACGCAGTATTTT.

V usage is TRBV7-2 and J usage is TRBJ1-6; unclear D gene. Germline values: CDR1 SGHTA, CDR2 FQGNSA. With 3 bases removed from V and 10 bases from J, the gap between germline ends came to 10 bases. This CDR3 is 13 amino acids long. CDR3 bases: TGTGCCAGCAGCTTCGGGTATGGGTCACCCCTCCACTTT. Protein product: CASSFGYGSPLHF.

The V gene is TRBV11-2, the J gene TRBJ1-3; D possibly corresponds to TRBD1 (5 bases). This CDR3 contains 17 residues. V was shortened by 0 bases and J by 5 bases, with 17 bases between the two germline ends. Germline assignment: CDR1 SGHAT and CDR2 FQNNGV. This CDR3 reads CASSLEEGPGLRNTIYF. The CDR3 bases are TGTGCCAGCAGCTTAGAGGAGGGGCCGGGGCTGAGAAACACCATATATTTT. Full variable domain (remainder filled in from reference TRBV11-2 and TRBJ1-3): EAGVAQSPRYKIIEKRQSVAFWCNPISGHATLYWYQQILGQGPKLLIQFQNNGVVDDSQLPKDRFSAERLKGVDSTLKIQPAKLEDSAVYLCASSLEEGPGLRNTIYFGEGSWLTVV.

This chain's CDR3 is CASSPTGVEGYTF. DNA of the CDR3: TGTGCCAGCAGCCCGACAGGGGTTGAGGGCTACACCTTC. The gene calls are TRBV5-6 and TRBJ1-2, with TRBD1 matching 8 bases. CDR1 is SGHDT, CDR2 YYEEEE, per germline. The CDR3 sequence is 13 residues long. V lost 4 bases, J lost 8 bases, and 7 bases stayed unmatched.

This clone was detected only once. The chain has TRBV5-6 and TRBJ1-2, with 7 bases aligning to TRBD1. There are 15 residues in the CDR3. V lost 3 bases and J lost 4; bases outside the gene matches: 9. Per germline, CDR1 SGHDT and CDR2 YYEEEE. CDR3 loop: CASSSTGTEVYGYTF. Here the CDR3 DNA reads TGTGCCAGCAGCTCTACCGGGACAGAGGTCTATGGCTACACCTTC.